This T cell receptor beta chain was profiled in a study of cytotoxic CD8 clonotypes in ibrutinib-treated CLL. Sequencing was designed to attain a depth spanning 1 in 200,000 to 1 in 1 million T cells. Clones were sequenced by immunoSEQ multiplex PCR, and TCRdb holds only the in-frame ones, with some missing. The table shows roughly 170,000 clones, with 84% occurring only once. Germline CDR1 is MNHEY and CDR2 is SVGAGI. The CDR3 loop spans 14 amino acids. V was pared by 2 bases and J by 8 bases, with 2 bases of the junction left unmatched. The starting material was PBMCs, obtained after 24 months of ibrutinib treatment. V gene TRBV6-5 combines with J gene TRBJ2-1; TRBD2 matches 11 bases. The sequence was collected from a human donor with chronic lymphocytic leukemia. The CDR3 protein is CASSYQLAGDEQFF. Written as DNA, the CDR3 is TGTGCCAGCAGTTACCAACTAGCGGGAGATGAGCAGTTCTTC.